This record covers a single T cell receptor (beta chain). Per the study methods: Reference gene primer amplification gave nucleated cell count estimates. Clones were sequenced by immunoSEQ multiplex PCR, and TCRdb holds only the in-frame ones, with some missing. V and J calls and clone size are copied from that table; D and trimming were computed from the DNA. Of under 300,000 clones in the sample, around four fifths were seen once. The data originate from a study of blood T cell repertoires in COVID-19. Study overall: Acute and convalescent COVID-19 specimens originated in the United States, Italy and Spain. The cDNA or gDNA used as material had been derived from T cells, B-cell-depleted T cells, or PBMCs.

The material sequenced was peripheral blood. This TCR derives from a woman between 55 and 75 years old with active or convalescent COVID-19.

CDR3 region: CASSSNRGPYNQPQHF. As DNA, the CDR3 is TGTGCCAGCAGTTCCAACAGGGGTCCTTACAATCAGCCCCAGCATTTT. This chain connects TRBV28 to TRBJ1-5; 7 bases agree with TRBD1. The CDR3 length is 16 residues. CDR1 MDHEN and CDR2 SYDVKM come from the germline V gene. J lost 3 bases, V lost 4 bases, and 9 bases had no gene match.